The 24 T cell receptor beta chains reported below all come from one sample, sequenced in a study of blood T cells in healthy people across ages. The second PCR ran roughly 7 to 12 cycles with a sample-barcoded 5' primer and J-beta primers. TCRdb re-called the 5' RACE reads through MiXCR, storing one row per CDR3 protein. The sample includes about 1.5 million distinct CDR3 sequences, approximately 43% seen only once; the top ten take over 3.5%. What was sequenced was blood. All receptors derive from a woman younger than 35 in good health.

The rearrangement links TRBV9 to TRBJ1-2; weak D call: TRBD1 (6 bases). The V end was cut by 3 bases, the J end by 6 bases, with 18 bases between. CDR1 and CDR2 from the germline V gene are SGDLS and YYNGEE. The CDR3 sequence is 15 residues long. CDR3 residues: CASSAIQGPRNGYTF. CDR3 nucleotide sequence: TGTGCCAGCAGCGCCATACAGGGACCTAGGAATGGCTACACCTTC.

The chain has TRBV7-9 and TRBJ2-3; possible D gene TRBD2, 5 bases. This CDR3 is built from 16 residues. V was shortened by 5 bases and J by 1 base, with 16 bases between the two germline ends. Germline assignment: CDR1 SEHNR and CDR2 FQNEAQ (reference sequence). The CDR3 coding sequence is TGTGCCAGCAGCCTCTCGGAAGGGAGAGGCACAGATACGCAGTATTTT. Amino acids: CASSLSEGRGTDTQYF.

This clonotype occurred a few times. The rearrangement links TRBV20-1 to TRBJ2-1; TRBD2 agrees at 7 bases. V lost 5 bases to trimming and J lost 4 bases; unmatched junction nucleotides: 8. Germline V CDR1 and CDR2: DFQATT, SNEGSKA (reference sequence). CDR3 size: 14 residues. The CDR3 DNA sequence: TGCAGTGCTTTCCCTAGCGGACAATACAATGAGCAGTTCTTC. Translation: CSAFPSGQYNEQFF.

J is TRBJ2-2 and V is TRBV2; D gene unclear. The CDR3 has 13 amino acids. V lost 7 bases, J lost 6 bases, and 12 bases lay in between. Germline V CDR1 and CDR2: SNHLY, FYNNEI. CDR3 residues: CASKEWQAGELFF. CDR3 DNA: TGTGCCAGCAAGGAGTGGCAGGCCGGGGAGCTGTTTTTT.

This chain links TRBV7-2 with TRBJ1-4; D uncertain. Looked up from germline, CDR1 is SGHTA and CDR2 is FQGNSA. The V and J ends lost 1 base and 0 bases respectively, with 12 bases between them. The CDR3 spans 17 residues. The DNA for the CDR3 is TGTGCCAGCAGCTTAGATCCGGCAGAAGCAACTAATGAAAAACTGTTTTTT. Translation gives CASSLDPAEATNEKLFF. Variable domain in full (rest from reference TRBV7-2 and TRBJ1-4): GAGVSQSPSNKVTEKGKDVELRCDPISGHTALYWYRQSLGQGLEFLIYFQGNSAPDKSGLPSDRFSAERTGGSVSTLTIQRTQQEDSAVYLCASSLDPAEATNEKLFFGSGTQLSVL.

The CDR3 region has the DNA TGCAGCGCAGAGGGCGGACCCTCTGGGGCCAACGTCCTGACTTTC. Amino acid sequence: CSAEGGPSGANVLTF. The chain recombines TRBV29-1 with TRBJ2-6; a weak D match, TRBD2 (5 bases). The CDR3 extends over 15 amino acids. CDR1 and CDR2 from the germline V gene are SQVTM and ANQGSEA. V was cut by 7 bases and J by 0 bases, with 13 bases left in between.

The chain employs TRBV6-5 and TRBJ2-5; 10 positions agree with TRBD2. Trimming cost V 2 bases and J 3 bases; bases outside gene matches: 6. The CDR3 consists of 16 residues. Germline V gene lookup returns CDR1 MNHEY and CDR2 SVGAGI. CDR3 residues: CASSYASGGLKETQYF. CDR3 bases: TGTGCCAGCAGTTACGCTAGCGGGGGTCTAAAAGAGACCCAGTACTTC.

This clonotype has more than one count but fewer than ten. This chain joins TRBV30 and TRBJ2-7; D not resolved. The CDR3 is made up of 14 amino acids. Germline values: CDR1 GTSNPN, CDR2 SVGIG (reference sequence). V lost 2 bases and J 5 bases, leaving 16 bases between the germline ends. The CDR3 DNA reads as TGTGCCTGGAGTTCCATTCCCTTACGGCACGAGCAGTACTTC. Amino acid sequence: CAWSSIPLRHEQYF. Complete variable domain (other parts from reference TRBV30 and TRBJ2-7): SQTIHQWPATLVQPVGSPLSLECTVEGTSNPNLYWYRQAAGRGLQLLFYSVGIGQISSEVPQNLSASRPQDRQFILSSKKLLLSDSGFYLCAWSSIPLRHEQYFGPGTRLTVT.

This chain uses TRBV20-1 with TRBJ2-1; D assignment may be TRBD1 or TRBD2 (6 bases each). The DNA end is more similar to TRBJ2-7, so the J call may be wrong. CDR1 and CDR2 (germline): DFQATT, SNEGSKA (reference sequence). This CDR3 contains 16 residues. CDR3 DNA sequence: TGCAGTGCTCGGTCGGTCGAGGGGGACTCCTACAATGAGCAGTACTTC. Residues: CSARSVEGDSYNEQYF.

This clonotype was detected only a few times. The J gene is TRBJ2-3, the V gene TRBV4-1; no definite D call. The CDR3 extends over 13 amino acids. CDR1 is MGHRA and CDR2 is YSYEKL in the germline V gene. V lost 2 bases, J lost 2 bases, and 5 bases lay in between. CDR3 loop: CASSQFDTDTQYF. The CDR3 DNA sequence: TGCGCCAGCAGCCAATTCGACACAGATACGCAGTATTTT.

This clonotype turned up a few times. The gene calls are TRBV6-6 and TRBJ1-2; weak D call: TRBD1 (5 bases). V lost 4 bases, J lost 5 bases, and 11 bases lay in between. Germline V gene data show CDR1 as MNHNY and CDR2 as SVGAGI (reference sequence). The CDR3 runs to 13 residues. CDR3 protein: CASSSGTEYGYTF. The CDR3 coding sequence is TGTGCCAGCAGTTCCGGGACGGAGTATGGCTACACCTTC.

This clonotype was seen a few times. The chain has TRBV12-3 or TRBV12-4 and TRBJ1-6; possibly TRBD1 for D (5 bases). The CDR3 has 13 amino acids. The V gene lost 5 bases and the J gene lost 11 bases, with 13 bases spanning the gap. The DNA of the CDR3 is TGTGCCAGCAGTACCCGAACGGGACCACCCCTCCACTTT. Translating it yields CASSTRTGPPLHF.

The V call is TRBV12-3 or TRBV12-4, the J call TRBJ2-1; 7 bases align to TRBD1. The trim removed 6 bases at V and 1 base at J, leaving 9 bases unmatched. This CDR3 comprises 16 residues. CDR3 loop: CASSTPRGQSYNEQFF. The CDR3, as DNA: TGTGCCAGCAGCACTCCGAGGGGGCAGTCCTACAATGAGCAGTTCTTC.

This clonotype was recorded many times. CDR3: CASTEADSYEQYF. In DNA form, the CDR3 reads TGTGCCAGCACTGAGGCAGACTCCTACGAGCAGTACTTC. The rearrangement joins TRBV2 to TRBJ2-7; D gene unclear. V shed 7 bases and J shed 0 bases, with 10 bases lying between them. The germline gives CDR1 SNHLY, CDR2 FYNNEI. The CDR3 runs to 13 residues.

This clonotype showed up just a few times. The rearrangement joins TRBV6-6 to TRBJ1-2; 7 bases map to TRBD1. V lost 6 bases and J lost 5; bases outside the gene matches: 15. Germline V gene sequence: CDR1 MNHNY, CDR2 SVGAGI (reference sequence). The CDR3 covers 16 residues. Here the CDR3 DNA reads TGTGCCAGCAGAAACCACGGCAGGGGGGGTTTATATGGCTACACCTTC. It encodes CASRNHGRGGLYGYTF.

This clonotype was seen a handful of times. The chain recombines TRBV27 with TRBJ2-7; weak D call: TRBD2 (6 bases). CDR1 and CDR2 (germline): MNHEY, SMNVEV (reference sequence). Trimming stripped 8 bases from V and 2 bases from J, with 19 bases between. The CDR3 is made up of 15 amino acids. In DNA, the CDR3 is TGTGCCAGCGGGGGGTTTAGGGAATTGGCCTACGAGCAGTACTTC. It translates to CASGGFRELAYEQYF.

This chain connects TRBV6-2 or TRBV6-3 to TRBJ1-2; D gene ambiguous. V shed 0 bases and J shed 4 bases, with 9 bases lying between them. CDR1 and CDR2 from the germline V gene are MNHEY and SVGEGT. The CDR3 is 14 residues long. CDR3 bases: TGTGCCAGCAGTTACTCGGCATCCCCCTATGGCTACACCTTC. It yields the protein CASSYSASPYGYTF.

The chain is built from TRBV18 and TRBJ2-1; 8 nucleotides line up with TRBD2. Trimming removed 0 bases from V and 4 bases from J; junction bases left unmatched: 2. CDR1 and CDR2 (germline): KGHSH, LQKENI. This CDR3 region has 15 residues. The CDR3 is CASSPPGTRYNEQFF. For the CDR3, the DNA is TGTGCCAGCTCACCACCGGGGACTAGATACAATGAGCAGTTCTTC.

This clonotype has only a few counts. The chain employs TRBV7-2 and TRBJ2-5; the D is unclear. V lost 1 base and J 6 bases, leaving 12 bases between the germline ends. Germline loops: CDR1 SGHTA, CDR2 FQGNSA. The CDR3 runs 14 residues. The CDR3 region has the DNA TGTGCCAGCAGCTTAGGCCTAAGCAGGAAGACCCAGTACTTC. Protein sequence: CASSLGLSRKTQYF.

This clonotype was seen a handful of times. The V and J genes are TRBV7-8 and TRBJ2-1; 7 nucleotides match TRBD1. CDR1 is SGHVS, CDR2 FQNEAQ, per germline. With 5 bases clipped from V and 1 base from J, the junction kept 11 bases outside the gene matches. The CDR3 covers 17 residues. DNA of the CDR3: TGTGCCAGCAGCCTTCTAGACAGGGTAAGGTCCTACAATGAGCAGTTCTTC. Translation: CASSLLDRVRSYNEQFF.

This chain links TRBV11-1 with TRBJ2-1; 9 bases line up with TRBD2. Germline-derived CDR1 and CDR2 are SGHAT and FQDESV (reference sequence). Trimming at V came to 5 bases and at J to 10 bases, leaving 9 bases not matched to a gene. The CDR3 sequence is 14 residues long. CDR3 bases: TGTGCCAGCAGCCTAGGGCTAGCGGGGCAGGAGCAGTTCTTC. Translating it yields CASSLGLAGQEQFF. The variable domain in full, completed from reference TRBV11-1 and TRBJ2-1, reads EAEVAQSPRYKITEKSQAVAFWCDPISGHATLYWYRQILGQGPELLVQFQDESVVDDSQLPKDRFSAERLKGVDSTLKIQPAELGDSAMYLCASSLGLAGQEQFFGPGTRLTVL.

The chain links TRBV6-5 to TRBJ2-5, with D tentatively TRBD1 or TRBD2 (5 bases each). Germline V gene lookup returns CDR1 MNHEY and CDR2 SVGAGI. V lost 7 bases and J 11 bases, leaving 23 bases between the germline ends. This CDR3 has 14 amino acids. CDR3 protein: CASNPGQGVNEQYF. The CDR3 DNA sequence: TGTGCCAGCAACCCCGGGCAGGGAGTCAATGAGCAGTACTTC.

This clonotype was counted a few times. This chain joins TRBV28 and TRBJ1-4; possible D gene TRBD1, 5 bases. The germline CDR1 and CDR2 sequences are MDHEN and SYDVKM. This CDR3 region has 13 residues. The V end was cut by 3 bases, the J end by 11 bases, with 13 bases between. The CDR3 loop reads CASSFQGKEKLFF. In DNA, the CDR3 is TGTGCCAGCAGTTTCCAGGGCAAAGAGAAACTGTTTTTT.

The CDR3 protein is CASTETDEQFF. DNA for the CDR3: TGTGCCAGCACCGAGACCGATGAGCAGTTCTTC. The V call is TRBV7-9, the J call TRBJ2-1; no definite D call. Germline V lookup: CDR1 SEHNR, CDR2 FQNEAQ (reference sequence). This CDR3 is built from 11 residues. V dropped 7 bases and J dropped 8 bases, with 9 bases sitting between them.